This T cell receptor (beta chain) comes out of a study of T cell responses to AZD1222 COVID-19 vaccine. Germline V CDR1 and CDR2: SGHDT, YYEEEE. This CDR3 is built from 14 residues. Germline trimming cut 2 bases from V and 7 bases from J; bases unmatched to any gene: 5. Findings and caveats of the study: The study identified only six AZD1222 recipients as seropositive at baseline. Scientists sampled the repertoires only once the peak T cell response had passed.

Repertoires were generated with immunoSEQ multiplex PCR, while TCRdb's copy carries only in-frame clones and drops some. The sample records about 130,000 clones, around 90% being singletons. In its sample, this clone was seen once. Antigen specificity is unknown. V gene TRBV5-6 combines with J gene TRBJ1-4; 7 bases align to TRBD1. This TCR was sampled from an adult who received the AZD1222 COVID-19 vaccine. Sequenced here: peripheral blood, sampled 28 days after the second AZD1222 dose. The CDR3 coding sequence is TGTGCCAGCAGCTTAAAGGGGGCCGCTGAAAAACTGTTTTTT. Its protein is CASSLKGAAEKLFF.